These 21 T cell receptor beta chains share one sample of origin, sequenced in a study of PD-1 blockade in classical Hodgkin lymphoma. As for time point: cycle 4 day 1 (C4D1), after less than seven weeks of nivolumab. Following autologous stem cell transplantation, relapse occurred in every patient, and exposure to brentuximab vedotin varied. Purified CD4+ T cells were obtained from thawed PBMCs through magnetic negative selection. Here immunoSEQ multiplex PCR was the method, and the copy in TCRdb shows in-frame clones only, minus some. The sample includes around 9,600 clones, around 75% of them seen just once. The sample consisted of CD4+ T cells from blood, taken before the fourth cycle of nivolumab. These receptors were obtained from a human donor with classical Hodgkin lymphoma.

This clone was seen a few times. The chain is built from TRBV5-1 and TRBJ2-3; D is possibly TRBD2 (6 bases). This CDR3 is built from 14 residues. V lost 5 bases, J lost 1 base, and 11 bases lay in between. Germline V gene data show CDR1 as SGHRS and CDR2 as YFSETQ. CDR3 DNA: TGCGCCAGCAGAAGGGAGGCTCGCACAGATACGCAGTATTTT. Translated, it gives CASRREARTDTQYF.

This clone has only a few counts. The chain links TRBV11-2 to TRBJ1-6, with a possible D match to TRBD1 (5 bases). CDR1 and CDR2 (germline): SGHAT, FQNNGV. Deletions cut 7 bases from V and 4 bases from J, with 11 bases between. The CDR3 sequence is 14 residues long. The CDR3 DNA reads TGTGCCAGCAACAAACAGGAGTATAATTCACCCCTCCACTTT. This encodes CASNKQEYNSPLHF.

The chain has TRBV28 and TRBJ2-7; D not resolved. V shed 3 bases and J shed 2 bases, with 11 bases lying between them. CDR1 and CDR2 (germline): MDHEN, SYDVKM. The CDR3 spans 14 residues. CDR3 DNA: TGTGCCAGCAGTTTTTCGGCGTCAACCTACGAGCAGTACGTC. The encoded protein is CASSFSASTYEQYV.

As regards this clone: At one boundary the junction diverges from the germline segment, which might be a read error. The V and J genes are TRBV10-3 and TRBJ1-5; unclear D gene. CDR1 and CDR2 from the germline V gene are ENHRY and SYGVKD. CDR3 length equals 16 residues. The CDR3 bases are TGTGCCAGCAGTTATTGGGCCGGGGATAGCAATCAGCCCCAGCATTTT. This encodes CASSYWAGDSNQPQHF.

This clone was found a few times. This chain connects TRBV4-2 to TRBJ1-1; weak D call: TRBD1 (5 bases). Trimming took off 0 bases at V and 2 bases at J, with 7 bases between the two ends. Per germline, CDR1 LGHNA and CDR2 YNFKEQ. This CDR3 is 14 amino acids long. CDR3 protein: CASSQDDRNTEAFF. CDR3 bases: TGTGCCAGCAGCCAAGATGACAGAAACACTGAAGCTTTCTTT.

The CDR3 coding sequence is TGTGCCAGCAGTCAGCACAGGGATACTGGCTACACCTTC. This translates into CASSQHRDTGYTF. V gene TRBV6-5 combines with J gene TRBJ1-2; D may be TRBD1 (6 bases). This CDR3 is built from 13 residues. The germline CDR1 and CDR2 sequences are MNHEY and SVGAGI. V lost 5 bases and J lost 7, with 14 bases in between.

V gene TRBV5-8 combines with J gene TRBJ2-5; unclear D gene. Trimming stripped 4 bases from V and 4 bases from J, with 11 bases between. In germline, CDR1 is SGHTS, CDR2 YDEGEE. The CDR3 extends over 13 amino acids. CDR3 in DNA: TGTGCCAGCAGCCTCCAGTGGGGAGAGACCCAGTACTTC. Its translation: CASSLQWGETQYF.

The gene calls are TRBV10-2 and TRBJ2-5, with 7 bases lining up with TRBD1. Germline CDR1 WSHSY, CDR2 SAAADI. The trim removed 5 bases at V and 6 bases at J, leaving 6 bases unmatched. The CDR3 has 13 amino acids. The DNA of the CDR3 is TGCGCCAGCAGTCCACAGGGGATTCAGACCCAGTACTTC. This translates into CASSPQGIQTQYF.

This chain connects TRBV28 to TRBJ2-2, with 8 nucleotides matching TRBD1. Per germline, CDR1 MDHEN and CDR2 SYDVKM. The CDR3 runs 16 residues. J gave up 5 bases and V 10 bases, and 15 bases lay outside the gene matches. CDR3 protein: CAIQRTQGAGTGELFF. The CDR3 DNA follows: TGTGCCATCCAGAGAACGCAGGGGGCGGGGACCGGGGAGCTGTTTTTT.

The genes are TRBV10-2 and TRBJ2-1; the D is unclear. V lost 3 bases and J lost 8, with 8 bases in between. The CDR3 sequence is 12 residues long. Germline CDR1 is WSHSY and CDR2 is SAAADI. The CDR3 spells CASSDFGYEQFF. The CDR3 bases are TGCGCCAGCAGTGATTTCGGATATGAGCAGTTCTTC.

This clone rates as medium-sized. The CDR3 DNA reads TGTGCCAGCAGCCCCGACAGGGTAGGCGGAAACACCATATATTTT. Protein product: CASSPDRVGGNTIYF. The chain employs TRBV7-8 and TRBJ1-3; TRBD1 aligns across 7 bases. The V segment lost 5 bases and the J segment 4 bases; nucleotides outside the gene matches: 8. Germline V CDR1 and CDR2: SGHVS, FQNEAQ. The CDR3 spans 15 residues. The whole variable domain, filled in from reference TRBV7-8 and TRBJ1-3, reads GAGVSQSPRYKVAKRGQDVALRCDPISGHVSLFWYQQALGQGPEFLTYFQNEAQLDKSGLPSDRFFAERPEGSVSTLKIQRTQQEDSAVYLCASSPDRVGGNTIYFGEGSWLTVV.

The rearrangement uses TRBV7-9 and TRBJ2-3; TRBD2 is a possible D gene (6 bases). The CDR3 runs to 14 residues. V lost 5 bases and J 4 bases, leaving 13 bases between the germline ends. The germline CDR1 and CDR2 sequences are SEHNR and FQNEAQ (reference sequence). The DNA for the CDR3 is TGTGCCAGCAGCCCCGACAGACTAGCAGATACGCAGTATTTT. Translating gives CASSPDRLADTQYF.

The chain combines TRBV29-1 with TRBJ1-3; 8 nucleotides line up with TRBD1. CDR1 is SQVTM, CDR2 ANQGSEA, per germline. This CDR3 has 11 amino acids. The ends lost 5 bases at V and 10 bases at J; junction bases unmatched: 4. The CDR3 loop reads CSVTRQGTIYF. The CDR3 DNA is TGCAGCGTTACCCGACAGGGGACCATATATTTT.

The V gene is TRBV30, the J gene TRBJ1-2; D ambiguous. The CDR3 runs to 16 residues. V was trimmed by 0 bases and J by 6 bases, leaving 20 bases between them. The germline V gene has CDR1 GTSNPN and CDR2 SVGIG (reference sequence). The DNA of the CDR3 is TGTGCCTGGAGTGTGGGCCTCCTCTCAAAGGGAGATGGCTACACCTTC. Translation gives CAWSVGLLSKGDGYTF.

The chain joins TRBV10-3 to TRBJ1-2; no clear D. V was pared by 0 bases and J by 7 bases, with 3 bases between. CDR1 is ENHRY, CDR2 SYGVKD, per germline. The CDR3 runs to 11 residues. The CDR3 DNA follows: TGTGCCATCAGTGAGTCTTCTGGCTACACCTTC. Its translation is CAISESSGYTF.

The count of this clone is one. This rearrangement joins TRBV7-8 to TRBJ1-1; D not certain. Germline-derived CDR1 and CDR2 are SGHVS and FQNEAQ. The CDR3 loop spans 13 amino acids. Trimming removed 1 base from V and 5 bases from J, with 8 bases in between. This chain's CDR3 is CASSLEGRTEAFF. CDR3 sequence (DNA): TGTGCCAGCAGCTTAGAGGGAAGAACTGAAGCTTTCTTT.

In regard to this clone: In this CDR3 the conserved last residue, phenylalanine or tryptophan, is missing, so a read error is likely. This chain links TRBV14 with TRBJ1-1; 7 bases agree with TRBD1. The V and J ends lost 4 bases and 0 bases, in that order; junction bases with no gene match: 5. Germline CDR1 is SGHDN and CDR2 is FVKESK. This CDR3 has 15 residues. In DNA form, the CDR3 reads TGTGCCAGCAGCCCCCGACAGGGCCTGAACACTGAAGCTTTCCTT. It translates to CASSPRQGLNTEAFL.

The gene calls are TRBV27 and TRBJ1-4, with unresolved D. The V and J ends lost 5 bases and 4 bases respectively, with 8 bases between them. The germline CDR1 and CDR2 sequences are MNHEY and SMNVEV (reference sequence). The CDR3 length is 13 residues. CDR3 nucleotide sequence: TGTGCCAGCAGTCGGAAGTATAATGAAAAACTGTTTTTT. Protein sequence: CASSRKYNEKLFF.

The chain's CDR3 is CASSLRDPSSYNSPLHF. The CDR3 DNA follows: TGTGCCAGCAGCCTCCGGGACCCGAGCTCCTATAATTCACCCCTCCACTTT. The chain couples TRBV7-9 to TRBJ1-6; D is perhaps TRBD1 (5 bases). Germline V CDR1 and CDR2: SEHNR, FQNEAQ (reference sequence). With 5 bases removed from V and 0 bases from J, the gap between germline ends came to 14 bases. This CDR3 has 17 amino acids. The full variable domain, with the rest looked up from reference TRBV7-9 and TRBJ1-6, is DTGVSQNPRHKITKRGQNVTFRCDPISEHNRLYWYRQTLGQGPEFLTYFQNEAQLEKSRLLSDRFSAERPKGSFSTLEIQRTEQGDSAMYLCASSLRDPSSYNSPLHFGNGTRLTVT.

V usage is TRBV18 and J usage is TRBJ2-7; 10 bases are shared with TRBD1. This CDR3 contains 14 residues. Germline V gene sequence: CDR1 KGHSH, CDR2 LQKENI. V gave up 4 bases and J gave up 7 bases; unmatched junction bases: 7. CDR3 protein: CASSLSGQGREQYF. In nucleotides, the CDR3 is TGTGCCAGCTCACTCTCGGGACAGGGGAGGGAGCAGTACTTC.

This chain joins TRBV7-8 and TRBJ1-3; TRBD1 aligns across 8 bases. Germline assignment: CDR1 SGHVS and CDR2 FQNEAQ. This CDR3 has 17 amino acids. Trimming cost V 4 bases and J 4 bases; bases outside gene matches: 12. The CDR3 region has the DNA TGTGCCAGCAGCTCCCGGGACAGGTTTCTGGGGGGAAACACCATATATTTT. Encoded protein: CASSSRDRFLGGNTIYF. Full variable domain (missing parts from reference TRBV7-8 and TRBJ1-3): GAGVSQSPRYKVAKRGQDVALRCDPISGHVSLFWYQQALGQGPEFLTYFQNEAQLDKSGLPSDRFFAERPEGSVSTLKIQRTQQEDSAVYLCASSSRDRFLGGNTIYFGEGSWLTVV.